One T cell receptor beta chain is described in this entry. What it binds is unknown. TCRdb's table, derived via immunoSEQ multiplex PCR, lists solely in-frame clones and lacks some. The repertoire consists of 51,000 or so clones, with about 72% occurring once and the leading ten covering 11%. This sample is part of a study of radiotherapy plus CTLA-4 blockade in lung cancer. Study background: For approximately 17% of patients, objective responses occurred, and 30% to 35% had disease control.

General observations from the study: In blood, TCR clones derived from the tumor expanded after radiotherapy plus ipilimumab. Among reported predictors of response, early blood T cell clone dynamics with interferon-beta performed best.

CDR3 length equals 15 residues. Trimming removed 5 bases from V and 0 bases from J, with 13 bases in between. Germline V CDR1 and CDR2: SGHVS, FNYEAQ. Those with chemo-refractory metastatic non-small-cell lung cancer were treated with focal radiation combined with CTLA-4 blockade using ipilimumab. The chain recombines TRBV7-6 with TRBJ1-2; D is unresolved. The origin of this receptor is a human donor with non-small cell lung cancer who had stable disease on radiotherapy plus ipilimumab. Sequenced material: peripheral blood, taken from a patient treated with radiotherapy plus ipilimumab. This chain's CDR3 is CASSPLTRANYGYTF. DNA for the CDR3: TGTGCCAGCAGCCCTCTGACAAGAGCTAACTATGGCTACACCTTC.